The 25 T cell receptor beta chains given below trace back to one sample, sequenced in a study of cytomegalovirus exposure and HLA in healthy donors. With 60 Vbeta and 13 Jbeta primers, the PCR was carried out. The data were produced by immunoSEQ multiplex PCR, yet TCRdb's version contains in-frame clones alone and is incomplete. The data hold 90,000 to 150,000 clones, with 77% observed a single time. Material for sequencing was PBMCs. The source of these receptors is a man between 18 and 35 years old in good health and CMV-seropositive.

This rearrangement joins TRBV7-2 to TRBJ1-3; perhaps TRBD1 as D (5 bases). CDR1 is SGHTA and CDR2 is FQGNSA in the germline V gene. The length of the CDR3 is 14 residues. Trimming removed 5 bases at V and 4 bases at J, with 12 bases between. The CDR3 DNA sequence: TGTGCCAGCAGCCAAGGGGTCGCCGGAAACACCATATATTTT. Translating gives CASSQGVAGNTIYF.

This chain links TRBV10-2 with TRBJ1-4; maybe TRBD1 (6 bases). The CDR3 contains 15 residues. V was trimmed by 6 bases and J by 3 bases, leaving 14 bases between them. CDR1 and CDR2 (germline): WSHSY, SAAADI. The CDR3 reads CASSSGTPSNEKLFF. In nucleotides, the CDR3 is TGCGCCAGCAGCTCCGGGACACCCTCTAATGAAAAACTGTTTTTT.

The chain is built from TRBV7-9 and TRBJ2-7; D is undetermined. This CDR3 is 14 amino acids long. V was cut by 2 bases and J by 2 bases, with 10 bases left in between. The germline gives CDR1 SEHNR, CDR2 FQNEAQ (reference sequence). This CDR3 reads CASSLSGTPYEQYF. As DNA, the CDR3 is TGTGCCAGCAGCTTATCAGGAACACCCTACGAGCAGTACTTC. Full variable domain (rest looked up from reference TRBV7-9 and TRBJ2-7): DTGVSQNPRHKITKRGQNVTFRCDPISEHNRLYWYRQTLGQGPEFLTYFQNEAQLEKSRLLSDRFSAERPKGSFSTLEIQRTEQGDSAMYLCASSLSGTPYEQYFGPGTRLTVT.

This clone was counted between two and nine times. For the CDR3, the DNA is TGTGCCAGTAAGACAGGGGGCAAAGAAAAACTGTTTTTT. This gives the protein CASKTGGKEKLFF. V usage is TRBV19 and J usage is TRBJ1-4; 10 positions agree with TRBD1. There are 13 residues in the CDR3. Germline CDR1 and CDR2: LNHDA and SQIVND (reference sequence). The V and J ends lost 7 bases and 8 bases, in that order; junction bases with no gene match: 4. Using reference TRBV19 and TRBJ1-4 for the parts outside the CDR3, the full variable domain is DGGITQSPKYLFRKEGQNVTLSCEQNLNHDAMYWYRQDPGQGLRLIYYSQIVNDFQKGDIAEGYSVSREKKESFPLTVTSAQKNPTAFYLCASKTGGKEKLFFGSGTQLSVL.

V usage is TRBV6-5 and J usage is TRBJ2-7, with 9 bases matching TRBD1. CDR3 length equals 16 residues. Germline assignment: CDR1 MNHEY and CDR2 SVGAGI. J lost 7 bases, V lost 3 bases, and 13 bases had no gene match. CDR3 sequence: CASSYNPGQGGSEQYF. The CDR3, as DNA: TGTGCCAGCAGTTATAACCCGGGACAGGGCGGGTCTGAGCAGTACTTC.

This clone has a single count. The chain is built from TRBV5-1 and TRBJ2-5; 7 positions agree with TRBD2. This CDR3 spans 16 amino acids. Per germline, CDR1 SGHRS and CDR2 YFSETQ. J lost 4 bases, V lost 4 bases, and 13 bases had no gene match. CDR3 DNA sequence: TGCGCCAGCAGCCCCCTCGGGGGGAGAGCGGGAGAGACCCAGTACTTC. Translating it yields CASSPLGGRAGETQYF. The whole variable domain, filled in from reference TRBV5-1 and TRBJ2-5, reads KAGVTQTPRYLIKTRGQQVTLSCSPISGHRSVSWYQQTPGQGLQFLFEYFSETQRNKGNFPGRFSGRQFSNSRSEMNVSTLELGDSALYLCASSPLGGRAGETQYFGPGTRLLVL.

This sequence joins TRBV9 and TRBJ2-3; 9 nucleotides agree with TRBD1. CDR3 length equals 16 residues. The germline V gene has CDR1 SGDLS and CDR2 YYNGEE. Losses at the gene ends were 3 bases for V and 3 bases for J; bases not matched to a gene: 8. CDR3 in amino acids: CASSATGGEVTDTQYF. In DNA, the CDR3 is TGTGCCAGCAGCGCCACAGGGGGCGAAGTTACAGATACGCAGTATTTT. Looking up the rest from reference TRBV9 and TRBJ2-3 gives the full variable domain: DSGVTQTPKHLITATGQRVTLRCSPRSGDLSVYWYQQSLDQGLQFLIQYYNGEERAKGNILERFSAQQFPDLHSELNLSSLELGDSALYFCASSATGGEVTDTQYFGPGTRLTVL.

The rearrangement links TRBV5-4 to TRBJ1-2; 9 positions agree with TRBD1. J was trimmed by 7 bases and V by 4 bases; bases with no gene match: 5. The V gene's germline CDR1 is SGHNT and CDR2 YYREEE (reference sequence). There are 13 residues in the CDR3. The CDR3 nucleotides are TGTGCCAGCAGCCACCGGGACAGGGTTGGCTACACCTTC. It yields the protein CASSHRDRVGYTF.

This chain uses TRBV9 with TRBJ1-4; tentative D call: TRBD1 (6 bases). V was trimmed by 3 bases and J by 0 bases, leaving 12 bases between them. Germline CDR1 SGDLS, CDR2 YYNGEE. The length of the CDR3 is 16 residues. The CDR3 DNA reads TGTGCCAGCAGCGCCTCCGGACAGCCAACTAATGAAAAACTGTTTTTT. Residues: CASSASGQPTNEKLFF.

This chain links TRBV5-5 with TRBJ1-6; 7 bases fit TRBD1. Germline V lookup: CDR1 SGHKS, CDR2 YYEKEE (reference sequence). The CDR3 is 16 amino acids. V was clipped by 5 bases and J by 8 bases; unmatched bases: 13. The CDR3 is CASRTLTGTDYSPLHF. CDR3 coding DNA: TGTGCCAGCAGGACATTAACCGGGACAGACTATTCACCCCTCCACTTT.

This clone was detected only a few times. The chain is built from TRBV19 and TRBJ2-1; 12 nucleotides agree with TRBD2. The CDR3 extends over 17 amino acids. V shed 3 bases and J 2 bases; nucleotides not matched to a gene: 5. Germline CDR1 is LNHDA and CDR2 is SQIVND (reference sequence). The CDR3 reads CASSIPLAGGTYNEQFF. In DNA, the CDR3 is TGTGCCAGTAGTATCCCACTAGCGGGGGGCACCTACAATGAGCAGTTCTTC.

The chain employs TRBV5-1 and TRBJ1-5, with D maybe TRBD1 (6 bases). V lost 0 bases, J lost 3 bases, and 10 bases lay in between. Germline assignment: CDR1 SGHRS and CDR2 YFSETQ. This CDR3 has 15 residues. CDR3 in DNA: TGCGCCAGCAGCTTGGCGGGGGGCGCCAATCAGCCCCAGCATTTT. This encodes CASSLAGGANQPQHF. Full variable domain (rest looked up from reference TRBV5-1 and TRBJ1-5): KAGVTQTPRYLIKTRGQQVTLSCSPISGHRSVSWYQQTPGQGLQFLFEYFSETQRNKGNFPGRFSGRQFSNSRSEMNVSTLELGDSALYLCASSLAGGANQPQHFGDGTRLSIL.

CDR3 DNA sequence: TGTGCCAGCAGCTACAGGGGGCGAGACACTGAAGCTTTCTTT. Its translation is CASSYRGRDTEAFF. The chain couples TRBV6-6 to TRBJ1-1, with 9 bases that match TRBD1. The CDR3 consists of 14 residues. Germline CDR1 reads MNHNY; CDR2 reads SVGAGI (reference sequence). V gave up 6 bases and J gave up 3 bases; unmatched junction bases: 5.

V usage is TRBV19 and J usage is TRBJ2-7, with 9 bases that match TRBD2. Germline V gene data show CDR1 as LNHDA and CDR2 as SQIVND (reference sequence). The CDR3 consists of 16 residues. V lost 0 bases to trimming and J lost 0 bases; unmatched junction nucleotides: 3. The CDR3 DNA reads as TGTGCCAGTAGTATAGATCATAGCGGGAGCTCCTACGAGCAGTACTTC. It encodes CASSIDHSGSSYEQYF.

The J gene is TRBJ2-4, the V gene TRBV2, with 8 bases identical to TRBD2. Germline CDR1 is SNHLY and CDR2 is FYNNEI. There are 14 residues in the CDR3. The junction had 11 bases not matched to a gene; V was cut back by 4 bases and J by 12 bases. The CDR3 here is CASSVGTSSISQYF. The CDR3 DNA reads TGTGCCAGCAGTGTAGGGACTAGTTCTATCAGTCAGTACTTC.

The CDR3 DNA reads as TGTGCCAGGACCCGACGAGGTCTGAACACTGAAGCTTTCTTT. This encodes CARTRRGLNTEAFF. The V call is TRBV7-3, the J call TRBJ1-1; D not resolved. This CDR3 comprises 14 residues. Per the germline V gene, CDR1 is SGHTA and CDR2 is FQGTGA. V was cut by 9 bases and J by 0 bases, with 14 bases left in between. The full variable domain, in which reference TRBV7-3 and TRBJ1-1 provide the parts outside the CDR3, is GAGVSQTPSNKVTEKGKYVELRCDPISGHTALYWYRQSLGQGPEFLIYFQGTGAADDSGLPNDRFFAVRPEGSVSTLKIQRTERGDSAVYLCARTRRGLNTEAFFGQGTRLTVV.

This chain's CDR3 is CASSLARAGGGDTQYF. Here the CDR3 DNA reads TGTGCCAGCAGCTTAGCGCGAGCGGGGGGTGGGGATACGCAGTATTTT. The rearrangement joins TRBV7-8 to TRBJ2-3; 9 bases are shared with TRBD2. Germline V gives CDR1 SGHVS, CDR2 FQNEAQ. V was pared by 0 bases and J by 6 bases, with 7 bases of the junction left unmatched. The CDR3 runs to 16 residues.

The rearrangement joins TRBV27 to TRBJ2-3; no reliable D call. The ends were cut back, 1 base at V and 6 bases at J, with 17 bases in the middle. The CDR3 extends over 16 amino acids. Germline lookup yields CDR1 MNHEY and CDR2 SMNVEV (reference sequence). DNA for the CDR3: TGTGCCAGCAGTTTATTATCTGGCGAGGCCTGGGATACGCAGTATTTT. This sequence encodes CASSLLSGEAWDTQYF.

The chain has TRBV6-1 and TRBJ2-1; 7 positions match TRBD1. Trimming took 3 bases from V and 6 from J; bases not matched to a gene: 8. The CDR3 runs to 15 residues. In germline, CDR1 is MNHNS, CDR2 SASEGT. The CDR3 DNA reads TGTGCCAGCAGTGACGATTGGGACAGAACCAATGAGCAGTTCTTC. Translating gives CASSDDWDRTNEQFF.

The chain joins TRBV7-2 to TRBJ2-1; 14 bases are a match to TRBD2. V lost 4 bases to trimming and J lost 7 bases; unmatched junction nucleotides: 3. This CDR3 has 15 amino acids. Germline V gene lookup returns CDR1 SGHTA and CDR2 FQGNSA. DNA for the CDR3: TGTGCCAGCAGCTCGACTAGCGGGAGGGGAAATGAGCAGTTCTTC. Protein product: CASSSTSGRGNEQFF.

CDR3 sequence: CASSATRGPDEKLFF. CDR3 DNA: TGCGCCAGCAGCGCGACCAGGGGGCCTGATGAAAAACTGTTTTTT. The chain employs TRBV5-1 and TRBJ1-4, with 8 positions matching TRBD1. Per the germline V gene, CDR1 is SGHRS and CDR2 is YFSETQ. The CDR3 consists of 15 residues. The V and J ends lost 4 bases and 6 bases, in that order; junction bases with no gene match: 8.

The V and J genes are TRBV10-3 and TRBJ1-6; D gene ambiguous. Germline V CDR1 and CDR2: ENHRY, SYGVKD. The ends were cut back, 4 bases at V and 9 bases at J, with 10 bases in the middle. The CDR3 is 13 residues long. The CDR3 DNA reads as TGTGCCATCAGTGGATCCGGGAGTTCACCCCTCCACTTT. As protein: CAISGSGSSPLHF.

The chain employs TRBV15 and TRBJ2-3; tentative D call: TRBD1 (5 bases). The length of the CDR3 is 13 residues. CDR1 and CDR2 (germline): LNHNV, YYDKDF (reference sequence). V lost 4 bases and J 7 bases, leaving 12 bases between the germline ends. The CDR3 nucleotides read TGTGCCACCAGCACCCCCCAGGGTAATACGCAGTATTTT. Translated: CATSTPQGNTQYF.

The chain links TRBV2 to TRBJ2-6; D ambiguous. The CDR3 runs 16 residues. Deletions cut 4 bases from V and 0 bases from J, with 10 bases between. Germline V gene sequence: CDR1 SNHLY, CDR2 FYNNEI. CDR3 region: CASSATRFSGANVLTF. The CDR3 DNA sequence: TGTGCCAGCAGTGCCACAAGATTCTCTGGGGCCAACGTCCTGACTTTC.

The J gene is TRBJ1-3, the V gene TRBV7-8; D call uncertain. V was pared by 1 base and J by 1 base, with 11 bases between. Germline CDR1 and CDR2: SGHVS and FQNEAQ. This CDR3 has 16 amino acids. CDR3 protein: CASSLVWWPSGNTIYF. CDR3 DNA sequence: TGTGCCAGCAGCTTAGTGTGGTGGCCTTCTGGAAACACCATATATTTT.